This T cell receptor beta chain originates from a study of CD8 T cells in ankylosing spondylitis. TCRdb analysed the 5' RACE reads with MiXCR anew, one entry per CDR3 protein. The sample records 84,000 or so distinct CDR3 sequences, roughly 27% being singletons. The germline V gene has CDR1 MNHNY and CDR2 SVGAGI (reference sequence). Deletions cut 2 bases from V and 8 bases from J, with 9 bases between. The CDR3 covers 12 residues. The specimen sequenced was blood, either unsorted or a sorted T cell fraction (not recorded which). This clonotype was obtained from a male donor with ankylosing spondylitis or in good health (not recorded which). The genes are TRBV6-6 and TRBJ1-2; unclear D gene. The CDR3, as DNA: TGTGCCAGCAGTTACGAGGGAAGGGGCTACACCTTC. This gives the protein CASSYEGRGYTF.